This T cell receptor beta chain was observed in a study of CD8+ T cells in alopecia areata (dated by TCRdb to the late 2010s). Regarding the research as a whole: Treated patients were enrolled in an open-label pilot trial of oral tofacitinib at 5 to 10 mg twice daily for moderate-to-severe alopecia areata. Patients stayed on tofacitinib for 6 to 18 months and then had 6 months of follow-up off drug so that delayed response and recurrence could be assessed. The SALT score, which quantifies the percentage of affected scalp surface area, was used to measure disease severity in treated patients. To study T cell clonal expansion in alopecia areata, the researchers applied high-throughput TCRbeta sequencing to both the C3H/HeJ mouse model and human patients. On the human side, TCRbeta sequencing was run on scalp tissue and on sorted CD4+ and CD8+ peripheral blood T cells from healthy controls and from alopecia areata patients with either patchy or totalis/universalis disease. Tofacitinib-treated patients had biopsies at baseline and at 4 and 24 weeks of treatment, with a later scalp biopsy in several patients. Scalp clonality was compared across normal scalp (n=4), patchy alopecia areata scalp (n=8), and alopecia totalis/universalis scalp (n=8). RNA was extracted with the PAXgene miRNA kit for fixed scalp, the miRNeasy kit for PBMCs, and the RNeasy kit for mouse skin. TCRbeta CDR3 regions were amplified by immunoSEQ multiplex PCR using 35 Vbeta forward and 13 Jbeta reverse primers. What the authors observed across the whole study: Compared with mice, TCR sequences shared between patients were less clear, possibly partly because of HLA diversity across the patient population. Tofacitinib significantly decreased scalp clonality and the number of expanded CD8+ clones among the top 100 scalp clones. Compared with normal scalp, lesional scalp, particularly in alopecia totalis/universalis, had higher clonality and more expanded CD8+ clones, which suggests antigenic drive. During tofacitinib treatment, many expanded lesional clones remained in scalp and blood, and this persistence may partly explain relapse after treatment is stopped. Because the treated cohort was small and had just a single nonresponder, larger studies are needed to establish links between baseline CD8+ expansion and response. Unlike mouse skin, which is dominated by gammadelta T cells, normal human skin has resident alphabeta T cells that are also sequenced, and this complicates analysis of the scalp TCR repertoire.

This clone came up once. The antigen it recognizes is unknown. Base qualities are not provided; no much larger clone lies one nucleotide away. The library came from the immunoSEQ multiplex PCR assay. RNA was extracted from all samples and reverse transcribed into cDNA, which served as template for TCR sequencing. First-strand cDNA was synthesized with SuperScript III using a 2:1 mix of oligo-dT and random hexamers. A synthetic immune receptor repertoire was used to measure amplification bias, and any remaining bias was corrected computationally. The original methods were these. Raw reads were preprocessed to remove errors, and CDR3 was defined according to IMGT conventions as the region from the conserved cysteine to phenylalanine. Clonality was calculated as 1 minus Shannon entropy normalized by log2 of the number of productive unique TCRs. CD4 or CD8 identity of scalp clones was inferred by cross-referencing scalp TCRbeta sequences with sorted blood CD4 and CD8 repertoires. The source is immuneACCESS, and TCRdb retained only in-frame sequences with V and J called. Part of the clones is not carried over; for the studies checked, unresolved V genes explain less than half of this, and the remainder is unexplained. For V, J and clone size, that table is used; D and trimming come from the DNA. The table for this sample lists approximately 140,000 clones; around 83% of them were counted only once. Of the sample, under 15% falls within the top ten clones.

The germline V gene supplies CDR1 SQVTM and CDR2 ANQGSEA. Compared with germline, V lacks 6 bases and J lacks 5 bases; bases without a gene match: 7. Inclusive of the bounding cysteine and phenylalanine, the CDR3 is 12 residues long. The kept DNA is CDR3 alone, 36 bases in frame from the first base. In the paper's terms, the time point label means: roughly 27 days on oral tofacitinib. The treatment or condition label for this specimen denotes: oral pan-JAK inhibitor, 5-10 mg twice daily. Lesional scalp punch biopsies and peripheral blood were obtained from alopecia areata patients. PBMCs were isolated by density centrifugation and stained for CD3, CD4 and CD8, and CD4+ and CD8+ T cells were sorted on a FACSAria.

The material was CD8+ T cells sorted from blood, obtained at week 4, from a patient treated with tofacitinib. The chain is made from TRBV29-1 and TRBJ2-7; TRBD1 fits 7 bases in the junction. The clonotype comes from a human donor with alopecia areata. CDR3 sequence: CSVLQGTDEQYF. The nucleotide sequence is given as TGCAGCGTCCTACAGGGGACCGACGAGCAGTACTTC.